The sequence of this T cell receptor beta chain was determined in a study of blood T cell repertoires in COVID-19. Study-level information: Collection of acute and convalescent COVID-19 samples took place in the United States, Italy and Spain. Sources were T cells, B-cell-depleted T cells, or PBMCs; the material itself was cDNA or gDNA.

In the original processing: How many nucleated cells were present was estimated from reference gene primer amplification. Using immunoSEQ multiplex PCR, the repertoire was profiled, and TCRdb retains in-frame clones only, with some absent. The V and J calls and clone size are taken from that table; D and trimming were inferred from the DNA. The sample lists around 140,000 clones, about 90% occurring once. V lost 3 bases to trimming and J lost 6 bases; unmatched junction nucleotides: 7. CDR1 and CDR2 (germline): MDHEN, SYDVKM. The CDR3 length is 15 residues. This chain links TRBV28 with TRBJ1-5; TRBD1 matches at 8 bases. Material for sequencing was peripheral blood. This sequence originates from a woman between 50 and 59 years old with acute or convalescent COVID-19. The CDR3 protein is CASSLLTGGSQPQHF. The CDR3 nucleotides read TGTGCCAGCAGTTTGTTAACAGGGGGAAGTCAGCCCCAGCATTTT.